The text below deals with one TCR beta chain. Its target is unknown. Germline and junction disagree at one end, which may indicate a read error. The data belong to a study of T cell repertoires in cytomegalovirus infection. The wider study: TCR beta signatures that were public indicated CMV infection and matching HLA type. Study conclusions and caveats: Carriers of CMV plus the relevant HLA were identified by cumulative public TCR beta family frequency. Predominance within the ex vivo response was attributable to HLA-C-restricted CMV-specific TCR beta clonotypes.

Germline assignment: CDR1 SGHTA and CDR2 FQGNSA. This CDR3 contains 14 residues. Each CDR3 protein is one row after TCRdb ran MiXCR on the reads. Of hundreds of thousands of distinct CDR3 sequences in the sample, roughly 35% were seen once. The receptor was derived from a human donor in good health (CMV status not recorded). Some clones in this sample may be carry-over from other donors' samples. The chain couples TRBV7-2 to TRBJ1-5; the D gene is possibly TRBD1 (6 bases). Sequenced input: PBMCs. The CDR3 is CASSLWDGGLPQQF. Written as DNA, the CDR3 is TGTGCCAGCAGCTTATGGGACGGGGGCTTGCCCCAGCAGTTT.